Listed here are 10 T cell receptor beta chains from one sample, sequenced in a study of chemoradiotherapy in HPV16-positive cancers. Method: immunoSEQ multiplex PCR; TCRdb's copy keeps in-frame clones and lacks some. The sample records 9,500 to 15,000 clones, over 75% being singletons. Specimen collection occurred from a patient who underwent chemoradiotherapy. Receptor source: a human donor with HPV-associated anogenital cancer.

V usage is TRBV9 and J usage is TRBJ2-3, with D maybe TRBD2 (5 bases). CDR1 is SGDLS and CDR2 is YYNGEE in the germline V gene. The CDR3 length is 14 residues. V shed 6 bases and J shed 2 bases, with 13 bases lying between them. The CDR3: CASTADWITDTQYF. In DNA, the CDR3 is TGTGCCAGCACCGCGGACTGGATCACAGATACGCAGTATTTT.

The chain is built from TRBV13 and TRBJ1-1, with no clear D. The CDR3 sequence is 12 residues long. Trimming stripped 8 bases from V and 3 bases from J, with 10 bases between. Germline V lookup: CDR1 PRHDT, CDR2 FYEKMQ (reference sequence). CDR3 sequence: CASCKGHTEAFF. The CDR3 DNA reads TGTGCCAGCTGTAAAGGCCACACTGAAGCTTTCTTT.

This chain connects TRBV30 to TRBJ2-7; unclear D gene. V was trimmed by 3 bases and J by 3 bases, leaving 12 bases between them. Germline CDR1 GTSNPN, CDR2 SVGIG (reference sequence). The CDR3 is made up of 13 amino acids. The CDR3 region is CAWSSGRGYEQYF. The DNA for the CDR3 is TGTGCCTGGAGCTCCGGACGTGGCTACGAGCAGTACTTC.

This clone has just a few counts. V is TRBV4-1 and J is TRBJ1-6; D not certain. This CDR3 region has 16 residues. The germline CDR1 and CDR2 sequences are MGHRA and YSYEKL. Trimming shortened V by 3 bases and J by 8 bases, and 17 bases separated the two germline ends. DNA for the CDR3: TGCGCCAGCAGCCACGCCACGACACTTGGGGATTCACCCCTCCACTTT. Encoded protein: CASSHATTLGDSPLHF.

This sequence joins TRBV19 and TRBJ1-1; D gene ambiguous. Germline CDR1 LNHDA, CDR2 SQIVND (reference sequence). This CDR3 contains 13 residues. Trimming took off 2 bases at V and 6 bases at J, with 10 bases between the two ends. The DNA for the CDR3 is TGTGCCAGTAGTATAACTTCGAGGGCTGAAGCTTTCTTT. It specifies CASSITSRAEAFF.

The rearrangement uses TRBV18 and TRBJ1-5; D not resolved. Germline CDR1 and CDR2: KGHSH and LQKENI. The CDR3 covers 14 residues. V was cut by 5 bases and J by 7 bases, with 15 bases left in between. The DNA of the CDR3 is TGTGCCAGCTCAGGAGGGCAGAGTGACCAGCCCCAGCATTTT. Its translation is CASSGGQSDQPQHF.

This chain joins TRBV5-5 and TRBJ2-7; D tentatively fits TRBD1 or TRBD2 (5 bases each). V was trimmed by 1 base and J by 2 bases, leaving 10 bases between them. Germline V gene lookup returns CDR1 SGHKS and CDR2 YYEKEE (reference sequence). The CDR3 loop spans 14 amino acids. CDR3 residues: CASSLPGGPYEQYF. DNA for the CDR3: TGTGCCAGCAGCTTGCCTGGGGGTCCCTACGAGCAGTACTTC.

This rearrangement joins TRBV5-6 to TRBJ2-7, with D tentatively TRBD2 (5 bases). Per germline, CDR1 SGHDT and CDR2 YYEEEE. CDR3 length: 15 amino acids. Trimming pared 6 bases from V and 2 bases from J, leaving 18 bases between. The CDR3 sequence is CASIPIHGEPYEQYF. The DNA for the CDR3 is TGTGCCAGCATCCCCATTCACGGGGAGCCCTACGAGCAGTACTTC.

V gene TRBV18 combines with J gene TRBJ1-4, with a possible D match to TRBD1 (5 bases). Germline values: CDR1 KGHSH, CDR2 LQKENI. Deletions cut 3 bases from V and 8 bases from J, with 13 bases between. The CDR3 spans 14 residues. For the CDR3, the DNA is TGTGCCAGCTCACCTACAGGTTCGGAGGAAAAACTGTTTTTT. This translates into CASSPTGSEEKLFF.

The chain links TRBV5-1 to TRBJ1-4; TRBD1 might be the D (6 bases). V dropped 0 bases and J dropped 8 bases, with 17 bases sitting between them. The CDR3 is 16 amino acids. The germline gives CDR1 SGHRS, CDR2 YFSETQ. CDR3 sequence reads: CASSLGGTGNQEKLFF. CDR3 coding DNA: TGCGCCAGCAGCTTGGGGGGCACAGGGAATCAAGAAAAACTGTTTTTT. Complete variable domain (other parts from reference TRBV5-1 and TRBJ1-4): KAGVTQTPRYLIKTRGQQVTLSCSPISGHRSVSWYQQTPGQGLQFLFEYFSETQRNKGNFPGRFSGRQFSNSRSEMNVSTLELGDSALYLCASSLGGTGNQEKLFFGSGTQLSVL.